Sequencing of this T cell receptor beta chain was carried out in a study of monozygotic twins with inflammatory bowel disease. TCRdb reprocessed the 5' RACE reads, keeping one entry per CDR3 protein, no DNA. The table for this sample gives approximately 150,000 distinct CDR3 sequences. With regard to this clonotype: Its target is unknown.

Whole-study results and caveats: Patients with IBD had less TCRbeta diversity (inverse Simpson) than their healthy co-twins. Patient repertoires may have gained variability from differing immunosuppressive treatments.

This CDR3 spans 12 amino acids. This sequence originates from a human donor with ulcerative colitis or Crohn's disease, or a healthy co-twin of an affected twin (not recorded which). The sample was blood. The chain uses TRBV12-3 or TRBV12-4 and TRBJ2-5. CDR3 sequence reads: CATGDRRETQYF.